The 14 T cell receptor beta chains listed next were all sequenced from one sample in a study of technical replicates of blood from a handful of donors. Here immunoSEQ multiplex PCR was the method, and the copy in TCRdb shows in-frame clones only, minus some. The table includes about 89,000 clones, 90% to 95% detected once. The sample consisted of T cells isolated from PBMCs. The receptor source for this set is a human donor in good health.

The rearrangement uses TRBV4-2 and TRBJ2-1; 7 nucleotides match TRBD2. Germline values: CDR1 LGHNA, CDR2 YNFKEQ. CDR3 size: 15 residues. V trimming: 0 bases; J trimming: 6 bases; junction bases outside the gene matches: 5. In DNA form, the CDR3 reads TGTGCCAGCAGCCAAGATAGGGCGGGAGCCAATGAGCAGTTCTTC. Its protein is CASSQDRAGANEQFF.

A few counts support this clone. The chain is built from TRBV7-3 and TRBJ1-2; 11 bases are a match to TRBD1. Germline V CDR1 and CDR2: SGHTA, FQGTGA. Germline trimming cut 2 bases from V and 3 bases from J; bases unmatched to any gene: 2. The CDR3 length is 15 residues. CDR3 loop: CASSLGQGAHYGYTF. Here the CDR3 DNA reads TGTGCCAGCAGCTTAGGACAGGGGGCACACTATGGCTACACCTTC.

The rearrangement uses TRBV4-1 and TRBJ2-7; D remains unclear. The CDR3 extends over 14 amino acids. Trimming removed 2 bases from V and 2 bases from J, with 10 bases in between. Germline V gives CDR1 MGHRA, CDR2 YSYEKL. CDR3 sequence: CASSQLEDAYEQYF. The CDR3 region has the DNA TGCGCCAGCAGCCAACTAGAAGACGCCTACGAGCAGTACTTC.

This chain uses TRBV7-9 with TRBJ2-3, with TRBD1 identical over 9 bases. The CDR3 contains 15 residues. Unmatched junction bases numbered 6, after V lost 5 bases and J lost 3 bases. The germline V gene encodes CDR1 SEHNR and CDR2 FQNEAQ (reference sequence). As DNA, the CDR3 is TGTGCCAGCAGCCGGGGACAGGGTATTACAGATACGCAGTATTTT. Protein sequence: CASSRGQGITDTQYF.

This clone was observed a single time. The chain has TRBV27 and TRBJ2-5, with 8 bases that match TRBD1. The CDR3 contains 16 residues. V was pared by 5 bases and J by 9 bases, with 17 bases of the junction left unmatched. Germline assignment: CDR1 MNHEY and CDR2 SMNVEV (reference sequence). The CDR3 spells CASSLVGGQARRAQYF. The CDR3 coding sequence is TGTGCCAGCAGTCTAGTGGGGGGACAGGCTAGAAGGGCCCAGTACTTC.

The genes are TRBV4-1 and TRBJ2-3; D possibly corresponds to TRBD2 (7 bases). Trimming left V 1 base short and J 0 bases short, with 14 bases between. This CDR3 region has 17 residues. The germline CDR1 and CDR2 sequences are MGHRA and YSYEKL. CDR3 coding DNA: TGCGCCAGCAGCCAAGCGGGGGGCCTAATAAGCACAGATACGCAGTATTTT. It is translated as CASSQAGGLISTDTQYF.

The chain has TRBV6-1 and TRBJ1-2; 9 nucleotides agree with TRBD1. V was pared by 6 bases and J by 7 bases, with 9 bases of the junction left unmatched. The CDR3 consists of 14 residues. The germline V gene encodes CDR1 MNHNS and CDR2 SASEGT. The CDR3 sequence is CASSAIQGASGYTF. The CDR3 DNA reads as TGTGCCAGCAGCGCGATACAGGGGGCCTCTGGCTACACCTTC.

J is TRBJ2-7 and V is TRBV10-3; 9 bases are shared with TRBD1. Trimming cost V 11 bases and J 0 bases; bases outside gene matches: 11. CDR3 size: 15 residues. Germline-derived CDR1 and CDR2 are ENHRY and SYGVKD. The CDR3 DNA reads TGTGCCTCCCTAGATCGGGACAGGGTCTCCTACGAGCAGTACTTC. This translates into CASLDRDRVSYEQYF.

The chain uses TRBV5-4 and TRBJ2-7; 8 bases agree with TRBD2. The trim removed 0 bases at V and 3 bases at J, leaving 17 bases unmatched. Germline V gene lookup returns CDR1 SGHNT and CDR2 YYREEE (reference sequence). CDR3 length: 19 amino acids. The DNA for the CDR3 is TGTGCCAGCAGCTTGGTTCTTCTGGGACTAGGTTCCACCCACTACGAGCAGTACTTC. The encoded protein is CASSLVLLGLGSTHYEQYF.

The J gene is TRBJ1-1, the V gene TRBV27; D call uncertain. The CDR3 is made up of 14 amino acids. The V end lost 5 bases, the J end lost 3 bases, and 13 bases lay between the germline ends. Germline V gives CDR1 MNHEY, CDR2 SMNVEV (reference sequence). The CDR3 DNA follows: TGTGCCAGCAGTCCCTCCACTGGTTACACTGAAGCTTTCTTT. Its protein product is CASSPSTGYTEAFF.

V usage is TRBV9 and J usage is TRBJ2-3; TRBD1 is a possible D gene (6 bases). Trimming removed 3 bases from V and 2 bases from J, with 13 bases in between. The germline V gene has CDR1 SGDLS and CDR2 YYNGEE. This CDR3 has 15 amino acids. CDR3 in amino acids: CASSARTDSTDTQYF. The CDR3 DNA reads TGTGCCAGCAGCGCGAGGACAGATTCCACAGATACGCAGTATTTT. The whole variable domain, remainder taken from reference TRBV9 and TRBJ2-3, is DSGVTQTPKHLITATGQRVTLRCSPRSGDLSVYWYQQSLDQGLQFLIQYYNGEERAKGNILERFSAQQFPDLHSELNLSSLELGDSALYFCASSARTDSTDTQYFGPGTRLTVL.

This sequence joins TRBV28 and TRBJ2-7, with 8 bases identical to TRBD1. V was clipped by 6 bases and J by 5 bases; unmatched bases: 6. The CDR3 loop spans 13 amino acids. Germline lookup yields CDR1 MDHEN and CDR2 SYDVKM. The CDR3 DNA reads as TGTGCCAGCAGGGGACAGGTCACCCACGAGCAGTACTTC. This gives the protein CASRGQVTHEQYF.

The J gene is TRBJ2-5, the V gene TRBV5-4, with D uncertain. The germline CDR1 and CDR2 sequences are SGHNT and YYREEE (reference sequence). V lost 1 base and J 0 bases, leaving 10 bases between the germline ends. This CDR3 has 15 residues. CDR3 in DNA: TGTGCCAGCAGCTTGATCGTTTCAGACCAAGAGACCCAGTACTTC. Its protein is CASSLIVSDQETQYF.

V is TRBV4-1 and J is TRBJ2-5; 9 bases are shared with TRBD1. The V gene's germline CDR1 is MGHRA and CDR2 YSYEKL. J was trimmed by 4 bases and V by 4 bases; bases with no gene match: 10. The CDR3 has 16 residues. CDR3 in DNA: TGCGCCAGCAGCCTAGAACCGGGACAGGGCCGAGAGACCCAGTACTTC. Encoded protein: CASSLEPGQGRETQYF.